What follows describes a single TCR beta chain. This record comes from a study of blood T cell repertoires in COVID-19. Background on the study: Specimens from acute and convalescent COVID-19 originated in the United States, Italy and Spain.

Original processing methods: Amplifying reference gene primers gave estimates of nucleated cell counts. Produced via immunoSEQ multiplex PCR; TCRdb's table is partial and in-frame only. V, J and clone size are those of that table, while D and trimming were read from the DNA. The sample has tens of thousands of clones, about 83% seen once. Germline-derived CDR1 and CDR2 are SGHVS and FQNEAQ. The junction had 8 bases not matched to a gene; V was cut back by 2 bases and J by 5 bases. This CDR3 has 16 residues. Sequenced: peripheral blood. The TCR comes from a human donor in a cohort sampled during active COVID-19. The genes are TRBV7-8 and TRBJ2-3; 9 nucleotides align to TRBD2. This CDR3 reads CASSLSPGLAQDTQYF. The DNA of the CDR3 is TGTGCCAGCAGCTTATCCCCCGGACTAGCGCAAGATACGCAGTATTTT.